This is a list of T cell receptor beta chains from one sample in a study of T cell repertoires in cytomegalovirus infection. TCRdb independently ran MiXCR on the reads; one entry per CDR3 protein. The profile shows roughly 280,000 distinct CDR3 sequences, under 25% of them singletons. These receptors are not linked to any known antigen. Sequencing was performed on cultured PBMCs, taken from culture after CMV antigen stimulation. The receptor source for this set is a human donor in good health (CMV status not recorded). Some clones in this sample may be carry-over from other donors' samples. The CDR3 runs from the conserved cysteine through the conserved F or W. D genes are given only for firm matches. Rows give clone size only sometimes, using once, few, many, or a class for an expanded clone.

clone_size: -; j_call: TRBJ2-7; v_call: TRBV10-2; d_call: TRBD2; cdr3_nt: TGCGCCAGCAGTGAGAGGTGGGGGGGTTACTACGAGCAGTACTTC; cdr3_aa: CASSERWGGYYEQYF
clone_size: -; j_call: TRBJ2-3; v_call: TRBV20-1; d_call: -; cdr3_nt: TGCAGTGCTCTCCTTGGGCGGGGAGAGGGAACAGATACGCAGTATTTT; cdr3_aa: CSALLGRGEGTDTQYF
clone_size: many; j_call: TRBJ2-2; v_call: TRBV7-2; d_call: -; cdr3_nt: TGTGCCAGCAGCCCCCGACAGGGAGGCACCGGGGAGCTGTTTTTT; cdr3_aa: CASSPRQGGTGELFF
clone_size: -; j_call: TRBJ1-4; v_call: TRBV29-1; d_call: TRBD1; cdr3_nt: TGCAGCGGGGGACGACAGGGCAGTTTGTTTTTT; cdr3_aa: CSGGRQGSLFF
clone_size: few; j_call: TRBJ2-5; v_call: TRBV24-1; d_call: -; cdr3_nt: TGTGCCACCAGTGATAAAATCAGGGGGGTCCAAGAGACCCAGTACTTC; cdr3_aa: CATSDKIRGVQETQYF
clone_size: -; j_call: TRBJ2-3; v_call: TRBV4-3; d_call: -; cdr3_nt: TGCGCCAGCAGTACGGGTATGGTTGGTACGCAGTATTTT; cdr3_aa: CASSTGMVGTQYF
clone_size: -; j_call: TRBJ1-5; v_call: TRBV4-1; d_call: -; cdr3_nt: TGCGCCAGCAGCCAAGATCCCCAAAATCAGCCCCAGCATTTT; cdr3_aa: CASSQDPQNQPQHF
clone_size: many; j_call: TRBJ2-1; v_call: TRBV7-2; d_call: TRBD2; cdr3_nt: TGTGCCAGCAGCTCCCTCGGACTAGCGGGATCGGGCACGCAGTTCTTC; cdr3_aa: CASSSLGLAGSGTQFF
clone_size: many; j_call: TRBJ2-5; v_call: TRBV7-2; d_call: TRBD2; cdr3_nt: TGTGCCAGCAGCCCCGGACTAGCGGGAGGTCCCGGGCAGACCCAGTACTTC; cdr3_aa: CASSPGLAGGPGQTQYF
clone_size: -; j_call: TRBJ2-3; v_call: TRBV20-1; d_call: -; cdr3_nt: TGCAGTGCATCGGACGTAGCGTTAGATACGCAGTATTTT; cdr3_aa: CSASDVALDTQYF
clone_size: -; j_call: TRBJ1-2; v_call: TRBV7-2; d_call: -; cdr3_nt: TGTGCCAGCAGCTTAGGTCCTCTATATGGCTACACCTTC; cdr3_aa: CASSLGPLYGYTF
clone_size: -; j_call: TRBJ1-1; v_call: TRBV7-6; d_call: TRBD1; cdr3_nt: TGTGCCAGCAGCTGGGGACAGGGGGCGCACACTGAAGCTTTCTTT; cdr3_aa: CASSWGQGAHTEAFF
clone_size: few; j_call: TRBJ1-1; v_call: TRBV10-3; d_call: -; cdr3_nt: TGTGCCATCAGTGAGTCGGTTGGAAGGAACACTGAAGCTTTCTTT; cdr3_aa: CAISESVGRNTEAFF
clone_size: -; j_call: TRBJ2-7; v_call: TRBV5-5; d_call: TRBD1; cdr3_nt: TGTGCCAGCAGCTGGACAGGGTACGAGCAGTACTTC; cdr3_aa: CASSWTGYEQYF
clone_size: few; j_call: TRBJ1-1; v_call: TRBV6-2/TRBV6-3; d_call: -; cdr3_nt: TGTGCCAGCAGTTACAGGTATTTGACTGAAGCTTTCTTT; cdr3_aa: CASSYRYLTEAFF
clone_size: few; j_call: TRBJ1-5; v_call: TRBV2; d_call: -; cdr3_nt: TGTGCCAGCAGTTACCACTTAAGGCCCCAGCATTTT; cdr3_aa: CASSYHLRPQHF
clone_size: -; j_call: TRBJ1-2; v_call: TRBV28; d_call: -; cdr3_nt: TGTGCCAGCAGTCCAAGGCACTCTGGCGGCTATGGCTACACCTTC; cdr3_aa: CASSPRHSGGYGYTF
clone_size: -; j_call: TRBJ1-3; v_call: TRBV7-2; d_call: -; cdr3_nt: TGTGCCAGCAGCGTCTGGGAAAACACCATATATTTT; cdr3_aa: CASSVWENTIYF
clone_size: -; j_call: TRBJ2-3; v_call: TRBV30; d_call: TRBD2; cdr3_nt: TGTGCCTGGAGTTACGGACTAGGGGCGCAGTATTTT; cdr3_aa: CAWSYGLGAQYF
clone_size: -; j_call: TRBJ2-1; v_call: TRBV6-5; d_call: TRBD1; cdr3_nt: TGTGCCAGCAGTTACTCGGGGGACAGCTACAATGAGCAGTTCTTC; cdr3_aa: CASSYSGDSYNEQFF
clone_size: -; j_call: TRBJ2-3; v_call: TRBV7-9; d_call: TRBD2; cdr3_nt: TGTGCCAGCAGGTACGGGACTAGCGGCACAGATACGCAGTATTTT; cdr3_aa: CASRYGTSGTDTQYF
clone_size: -; j_call: TRBJ2-7; v_call: TRBV7-6; d_call: TRBD2; cdr3_nt: TGTGCCAGCAGCTCGGGACTAGCGGGAGTTATCCACAACGAGCAGTACTTC; cdr3_aa: CASSSGLAGVIHNEQYF
clone_size: -; j_call: TRBJ2-5; v_call: TRBV29-1; d_call: -; cdr3_nt: TGCAGCGTTGAAGGGGGGCCCGGGGAGACCCAGTACTTC; cdr3_aa: CSVEGGPGETQYF
clone_size: few; j_call: TRBJ2-3; v_call: TRBV7-6; d_call: -; cdr3_nt: TGTGCCAGCAGCCACCCGACAGAGTTTAGCACAGATACGCAGTATTTT; cdr3_aa: CASSHPTEFSTDTQYF
clone_size: few; j_call: TRBJ2-1; v_call: TRBV5-1; d_call: -; cdr3_nt: TGCGCCAGCAGCTTGGATTCTCGTGTTTTCTACAATGAGCAGTTCTTC; cdr3_aa: CASSLDSRVFYNEQFF
clone_size: -; j_call: TRBJ1-1; v_call: TRBV29-1; d_call: -; cdr3_nt: TGCAGCGGTGGACGGCTGAACACTGAAGCTTTCTTT; cdr3_aa: CSGGRLNTEAFF
clone_size: -; j_call: TRBJ2-1; v_call: TRBV19; d_call: -; cdr3_nt: TGTGCCAGTAGTCCTACCTTAATGATTTCCTACAATGAGCAGTTCTTC; cdr3_aa: CASSPTLMISYNEQFF
clone_size: few; j_call: TRBJ2-7; v_call: TRBV28; d_call: TRBD1; cdr3_nt: TGTGCCAGCAGTGGGGGACAGTCCTACGAGCAGTACTTC; cdr3_aa: CASSGGQSYEQYF
clone_size: -; j_call: TRBJ2-6; v_call: TRBV3-1; d_call: -; cdr3_nt: TGTGCCAGCAGCCCGGTCCTCTCTGGGGCCAACGTCCTGACTTTC; cdr3_aa: CASSPVLSGANVLTF
clone_size: few; j_call: TRBJ2-5; v_call: TRBV7-9; d_call: -; cdr3_nt: TGTGCCAGTACCTCACGCGAGACCCAGTACTTC; cdr3_aa: CASTSRETQYF
clone_size: few; j_call: TRBJ1-5; v_call: TRBV19; d_call: TRBD1; cdr3_nt: TGTGCCAGTAGTATCCCTGGACAGGGAGTCAATCAGCCCCAGCATTTT; cdr3_aa: CASSIPGQGVNQPQHF
clone_size: few; j_call: TRBJ2-2; v_call: TRBV7-2; d_call: TRBD2; cdr3_nt: TGTGCCAGCAGCTCAAGATTACCGGGACTAGCGGGAGTTTCCCTCACCGGGGAGCTGTTTTTT; cdr3_aa: CASSSRLPGLAGVSLTGELFF
clone_size: -; j_call: TRBJ2-7; v_call: TRBV28; d_call: -; cdr3_nt: TGTGCCAGCAGTACCAGGAGCCGGGACTGGTCCTACGAGCAGTACTTC; cdr3_aa: CASSTRSRDWSYEQYF
clone_size: few; j_call: TRBJ1-5; v_call: TRBV2; d_call: TRBD1; cdr3_nt: TGTGCCAGCAGTGAGGGACAGGGGTTAAGGAGCAATCAGCCCCAGCATTTT; cdr3_aa: CASSEGQGLRSNQPQHF
clone_size: once; j_call: TRBJ2-7; v_call: TRBV19; d_call: -; cdr3_nt: TGTGCCAGTAGGGAGGAGGCCAGGAGCTCCTACGAGCAGTACTTC; cdr3_aa: CASREEARSSYEQYF
clone_size: -; j_call: TRBJ1-5; v_call: TRBV6-2/TRBV6-3; d_call: TRBD1; cdr3_nt: TGTGCCAGCAGCTGGGGACAGGTGTGGCCCCAGCATTTT; cdr3_aa: CASSWGQVWPQHF
clone_size: -; j_call: TRBJ2-1; v_call: TRBV4-3; d_call: -; cdr3_nt: TGCGCCAGCAGCCAAGATAGAAGCTCCTACAATGAGCAGTTCTTC; cdr3_aa: CASSQDRSSYNEQFF
clone_size: -; j_call: TRBJ1-1; v_call: TRBV4-1; d_call: -; cdr3_nt: TGCGCCAGCAGCCAAGAGAAACTGACGACCGGATTTGAAGCTTTCTTT; cdr3_aa: CASSQEKLTTGFEAFF
clone_size: few; j_call: TRBJ1-2; v_call: TRBV19; d_call: TRBD1; cdr3_nt: TGTGCCAGTAGTGCCGACAGGGACCCTAACTATGGCTACACCTTC; cdr3_aa: CASSADRDPNYGYTF
clone_size: few; j_call: TRBJ2-1; v_call: TRBV27; d_call: TRBD2; cdr3_nt: TGTGCCAGCAGTTTATTAAGCGGGACCCACTACAATGAGCAGTTCTTC; cdr3_aa: CASSLLSGTHYNEQFF
clone_size: many; j_call: TRBJ2-1; v_call: TRBV7-3; d_call: TRBD2; cdr3_nt: TGTGCCAGCAGCTTGGTGGCGGGAGCAAGTGAGCAGTTCTTC; cdr3_aa: CASSLVAGASEQFF
clone_size: few; j_call: TRBJ2-4; v_call: TRBV4-3; d_call: -; cdr3_nt: TGCGCCAGCAGCCAGGGGGTAGCCAAAAACATTCAGTACTTC; cdr3_aa: CASSQGVAKNIQYF
clone_size: few; j_call: TRBJ1-2; v_call: TRBV10-3; d_call: TRBD1; cdr3_nt: TGTGCCATCAGTGATGACCGAGTACTAACAGGGGACTATGGCTACACCTTC; cdr3_aa: CAISDDRVLTGDYGYTF
clone_size: many; j_call: TRBJ2-2; v_call: TRBV6-2/TRBV6-3; d_call: -; cdr3_nt: TGTGCCAGCAGTAGAGACAGAATCAACACCGGGGAGCTGTTTTTT; cdr3_aa: CASSRDRINTGELFF
clone_size: many; j_call: TRBJ2-1; v_call: TRBV7-2; d_call: -; cdr3_nt: TGTGCCAGCAGCCCCCTTAGTAGCGGCTACAATGAGCAGTTCTTC; cdr3_aa: CASSPLSSGYNEQFF
clone_size: -; j_call: TRBJ1-5; v_call: TRBV20-1; d_call: -; cdr3_nt: TGCAGTGCTAGAGGGGGCAGCTTAAGCAATCAGCCCCAGCATTTT; cdr3_aa: CSARGGSLSNQPQHF
clone_size: once; j_call: TRBJ1-5; v_call: TRBV7-9; d_call: -; cdr3_nt: TGTGCCAGCAGCCCCGAATGGGATCAGCCCCAGCATTTT; cdr3_aa: CASSPEWDQPQHF
clone_size: -; j_call: TRBJ2-2; v_call: TRBV4-3; d_call: -; cdr3_nt: TGCGCCAGCAGCCAAGAGGGACGGTCCACGAACACCGGGGAGCTGTTTTTT; cdr3_aa: CASSQEGRSTNTGELFF
clone_size: -; j_call: TRBJ1-4; v_call: TRBV19; d_call: TRBD1; cdr3_nt: TGTGCCACTAAGGGACAGTCCAATGAAAAACTGTTTTTT; cdr3_aa: CATKGQSNEKLFF